The entry that follows covers one T cell receptor (beta chain) sequence. Its antigen remains unidentified. V lost 4 bases to trimming and J lost 3 bases, with 11 bases between them. This CDR3 has 13 residues. The germline V gene has CDR1 SGHKS and CDR2 YYEKEE (reference sequence). The entry originates in a study of shared clonotypes between healthy human individuals. As for the study in general: The study drew on two women and a few men aged 18 to 49 as donors. Study results and caveats: Among the subsets, naive ones generally showed larger estimated richness than memory ones.

Profiling relied on immunoSEQ multiplex PCR, and the TCRdb table lists in-frame clones only, not all of them. Of around 620,000 clones listed, around 96% are singletons. In the naive CD8 group, cells lacked CD45RO and were positively selected for CCR7, so terminally differentiated effector memory CD45RA+ cells were left out. This chain links TRBV5-5 with TRBJ2-7; D is unclear. Sequenced sample: naive CD8+ T cells sorted from blood. The sequence was obtained from a woman younger than 45 in good health. The CDR3 protein is CASSPHWGYEQYF. In DNA form, the CDR3 reads TGTGCCAGCAGCCCCCATTGGGGCTACGAGCAGTACTTC. The whole variable domain, remainder taken from reference TRBV5-5 and TRBJ2-7, is DAGVTQSPTHLIKTRGQQVTLRCSPISGHKSVSWYQQVLGQGPQFIFQYYEKEERGRGNFPDRFSARQFPNYSSELNVNALLLGDSALYLCASSPHWGYEQYFGPGTRLTVT.